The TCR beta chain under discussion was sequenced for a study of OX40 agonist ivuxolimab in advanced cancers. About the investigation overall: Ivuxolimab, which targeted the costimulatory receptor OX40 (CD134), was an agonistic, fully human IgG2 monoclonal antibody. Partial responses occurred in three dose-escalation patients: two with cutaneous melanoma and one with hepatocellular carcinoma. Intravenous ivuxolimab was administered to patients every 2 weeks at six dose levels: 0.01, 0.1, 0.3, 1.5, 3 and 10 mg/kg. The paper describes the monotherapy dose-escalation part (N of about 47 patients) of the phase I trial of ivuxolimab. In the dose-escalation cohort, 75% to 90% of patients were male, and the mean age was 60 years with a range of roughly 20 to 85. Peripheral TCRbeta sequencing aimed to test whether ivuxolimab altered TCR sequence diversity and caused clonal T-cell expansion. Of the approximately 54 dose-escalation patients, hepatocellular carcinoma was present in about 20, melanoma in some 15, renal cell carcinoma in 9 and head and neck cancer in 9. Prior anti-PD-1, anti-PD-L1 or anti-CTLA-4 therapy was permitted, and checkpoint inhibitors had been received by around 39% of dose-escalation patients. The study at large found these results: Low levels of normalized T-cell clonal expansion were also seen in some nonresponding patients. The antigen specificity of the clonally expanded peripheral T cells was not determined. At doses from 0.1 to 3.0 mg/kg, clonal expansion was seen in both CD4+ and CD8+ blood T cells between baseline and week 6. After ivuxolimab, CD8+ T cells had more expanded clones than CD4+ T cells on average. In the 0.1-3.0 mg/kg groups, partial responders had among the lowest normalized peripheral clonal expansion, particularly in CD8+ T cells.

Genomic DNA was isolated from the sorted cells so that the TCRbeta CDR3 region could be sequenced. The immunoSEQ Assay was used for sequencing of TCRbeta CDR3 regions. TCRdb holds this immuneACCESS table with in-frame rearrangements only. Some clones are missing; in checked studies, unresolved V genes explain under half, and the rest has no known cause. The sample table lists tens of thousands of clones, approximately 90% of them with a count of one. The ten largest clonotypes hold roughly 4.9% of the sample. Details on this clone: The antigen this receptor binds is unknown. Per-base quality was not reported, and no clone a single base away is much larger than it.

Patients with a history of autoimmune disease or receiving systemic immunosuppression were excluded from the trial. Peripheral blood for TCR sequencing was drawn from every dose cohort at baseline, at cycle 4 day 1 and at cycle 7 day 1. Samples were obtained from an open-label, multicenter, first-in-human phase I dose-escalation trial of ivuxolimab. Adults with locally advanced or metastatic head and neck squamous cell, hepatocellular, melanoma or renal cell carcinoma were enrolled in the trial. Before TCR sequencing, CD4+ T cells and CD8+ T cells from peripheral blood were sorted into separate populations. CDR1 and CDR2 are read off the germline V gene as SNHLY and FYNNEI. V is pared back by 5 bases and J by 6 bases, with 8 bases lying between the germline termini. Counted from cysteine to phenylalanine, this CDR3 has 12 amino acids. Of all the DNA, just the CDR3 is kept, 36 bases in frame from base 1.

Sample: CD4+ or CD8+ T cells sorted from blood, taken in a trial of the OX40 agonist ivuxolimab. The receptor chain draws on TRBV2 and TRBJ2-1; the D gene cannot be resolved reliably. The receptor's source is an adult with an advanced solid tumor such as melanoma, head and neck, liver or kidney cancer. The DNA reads TGTGCCAGCAGTAGAAGTAGCAATGAGCAGTTCTTC. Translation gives CASSRSSNEQFF.